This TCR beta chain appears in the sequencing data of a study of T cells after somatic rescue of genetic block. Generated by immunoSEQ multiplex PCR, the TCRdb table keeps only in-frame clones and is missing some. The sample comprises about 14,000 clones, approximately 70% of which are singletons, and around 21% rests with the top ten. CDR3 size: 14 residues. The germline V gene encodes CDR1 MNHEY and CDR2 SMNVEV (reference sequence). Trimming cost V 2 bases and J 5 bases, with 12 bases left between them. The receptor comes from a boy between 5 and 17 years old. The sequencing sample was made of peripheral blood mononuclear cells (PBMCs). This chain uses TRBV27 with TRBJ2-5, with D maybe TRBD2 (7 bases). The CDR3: CASSLLGGGETQYF. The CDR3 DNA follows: TGTGCCAGCAGTTTACTGGGAGGGGGGGAGACCCAGTACTTC.